This T cell receptor beta chain was retrieved from a study of blood T cell repertoires in COVID-19. The assay was immunoSEQ multiplex PCR, and TCRdb's table has in-frame clones only and misses some. The sample holds fewer than 350,000 clones, less than 95% seen once. V gave up 4 bases and J gave up 6 bases, with 15 bases separating them. The CDR3 totals 14 residues. Germline V lookup: CDR1 PRHDT, CDR2 FYEKMQ (reference sequence). This clone was recorded once. The clonotype originates from a man aged 35 to 55 who had been exposed to COVID-19. The sequenced sample consisted of PBMCs or T cells enriched from blood (not recorded which). The genes are TRBV13 and TRBJ1-2; D is ambiguous. CDR3 sequence: CASSWREFINGYTF. CDR3 in DNA: TGTGCCAGCAGCTGGAGGGAGTTCATAAATGGCTACACCTTC.